A selection of T cell receptor beta chains follows, all from one sample in a study of blood T cell repertoires in COVID-19. Some clones are missing from TCRdb's copy, which holds only in-frame ones; the method was immunoSEQ multiplex PCR. Among about 200,000 clones, around 81% were seen once, and the ten largest hold 5.5% to 7%. Sequencing used peripheral blood. These receptors were collected from a woman in her seventies with acute or convalescent COVID-19. Both conserved end residues are part of each CDR3. The order of the fields is V gene, J gene, D gene, clone size, CDR3 DNA, CDR3 protein. A D gene is named only where the DNA matches it firmly. Clone sizes are given selectively: once, few, many, or a class where the clone is expanded.

TRBV21-1	TRBJ2-1	-	-	TGTGCCAGCAGCTCCCTGGGTCAGGGGGCGGTTTGTAATGAGCAGTTCTTC	CASSSLGQGAVCNEQFF
TRBV2	TRBJ1-5	-	few	TGTGCCAGCAGTGGAGGATATAGCAATCAGCCCCAGCATTTT	CASSGGYSNQPQHF
TRBV27	TRBJ2-1	-	-	TGTGCCAGCAGTTTTCTCAGGGGGGATAAATACAATGAGCAGTTCTTC	CASSFLRGDKYNEQFF
TRBV9	TRBJ2-3	-	-	TGTGCCAGCAGCGTAGGGCAGGGGACAGATACGCAGTATTTT	CASSVGQGTDTQYF
TRBV5-1	TRBJ2-7	TRBD2	-	TGCGCCAGCAGATATACTAGCGGGAGCTCCTACGAGCAGTACTTC	CASRYTSGSSYEQYF
TRBV6-1	TRBJ2-3	-	-	TGTGCCAGCAGTGATCGGGTCCAGGGGCAGTATTTT	CASSDRVQGQYF
TRBV24-1	TRBJ2-1	TRBD2	-	TGTGCCACCAGTGATTTCGGGGGGAGGGAAGACAATGAGCAGTTCTTC	CATSDFGGREDNEQFF
TRBV7-2	TRBJ2-1	-	-	TGTGCCAGCAGCTTAGCGGGGGCACTCTCCTACAATGAGCAGTTCTTC	CASSLAGALSYNEQFF
TRBV7-8	TRBJ1-1	TRBD1	-	TGTGCCAGCAGCTTAGGACAGGGCAACACTGAAGCTTTCTTT	CASSLGQGNTEAFF
TRBV27	TRBJ2-1	TRBD1	-	TGTGCCAGCAGTTTACTTGGACAGGGGATCCGATTCTTC	CASSLLGQGIRFF
TRBV7-2	TRBJ1-1	-	-	TGTGCCAGCAGCTCTCAGGCATTGAACACTGAAGCTTTCTTT	CASSSQALNTEAFF
TRBV19	TRBJ2-7	TRBD1	-	TGTGCCAGTAGTGTCGGGACAGAGTACTACGAGCAGTACTTC	CASSVGTEYYEQYF
TRBV2	TRBJ1-1	-	-	TGTGCCAGCAGCGCCGGACTGGTGGGGATCACTGAAGCTTTCTTT	CASSAGLVGITEAFF
TRBV18	TRBJ1-2	TRBD1	few	TGTGCCAGCTCACCAATGGGGACAGACTATGGCTACACCTTC	CASSPMGTDYGYTF
TRBV28	TRBJ1-4	-	-	TGTGCCAGCAGTTCCTGGGGGCCGCTGACTAATGAAAAACTGTTTTTT	CASSSWGPLTNEKLFF
TRBV28	TRBJ1-4	TRBD1	-	TGTGCCAGCAGTTCCTCCGGGACAGCTTATGAAAAACTGTTTTTT	CASSSSGTAYEKLFF
TRBV19	TRBJ1-2	-	-	TGTGCCACCCTCGCACCGGGACAAGGGGGTAGGTCGACCTTC	CATLAPGQGGRSTF
TRBV27	TRBJ2-7	TRBD2	-	TGTGCCAGCAGTTTATCGGGAGGGAATAGCGAGCAGTACTTC	CASSLSGGNSEQYF
TRBV5-4	TRBJ2-7	TRBD2	-	TGTGCCAGCAGCCCTCTAGCGGGAGGACTTTACGAGCAGTACTTC	CASSPLAGGLYEQYF
TRBV29-1	TRBJ2-7	-	-	TGCAGCGCTGAACTAGCTAGATCCTACGAGCAGTACTTC	CSAELARSYEQYF
TRBV9	TRBJ2-1	-	few	TGTGCCAGCAGCGTAGGCGGAGAACCGTACAATGAGCAGTTCTTC	CASSVGGEPYNEQFF
TRBV15	TRBJ2-7	TRBD1	few	TGTGCCACCAGCACACCGGGACAGGGCCTCTACGAGCAGTACTTC	CATSTPGQGLYEQYF